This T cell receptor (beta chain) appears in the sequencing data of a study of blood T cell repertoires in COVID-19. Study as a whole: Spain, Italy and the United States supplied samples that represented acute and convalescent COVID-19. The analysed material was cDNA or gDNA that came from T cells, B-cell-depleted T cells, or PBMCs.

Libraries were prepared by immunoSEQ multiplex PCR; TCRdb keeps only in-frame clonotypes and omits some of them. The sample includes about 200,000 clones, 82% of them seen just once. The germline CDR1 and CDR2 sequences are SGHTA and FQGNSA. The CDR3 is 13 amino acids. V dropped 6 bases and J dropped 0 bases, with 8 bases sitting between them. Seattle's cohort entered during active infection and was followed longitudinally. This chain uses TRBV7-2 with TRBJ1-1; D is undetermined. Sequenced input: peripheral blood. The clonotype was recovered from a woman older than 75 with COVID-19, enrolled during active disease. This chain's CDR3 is CASSQHLNTEAFF. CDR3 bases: TGTGCCAGCAGTCAACACCTGAACACTGAAGCTTTCTTT.